This T cell receptor beta chain was documented in a study of T cell responses to AZD1222 COVID-19 vaccine. The CDR3 has 13 residues. The germline V gene encodes CDR1 SQVTM and CDR2 ANQGSEA. With 6 bases removed from V and 1 base from J, the gap between germline ends came to 11 bases. TCRdb's copy holds only in-frame clones and misses some; the assay was immunoSEQ multiplex PCR. Of fewer than 150,000 clones in the sample, roughly 92% were seen once. On this clone: Its antigen is not identified.

Study results and limitations: Regions left unmutated in variants are reportedly the target of nearly half of spike-specific TCRs.

This sample comprised peripheral blood, obtained on day 0 of AZD1222 vaccination. This clonotype was obtained from an adult in good health. The rearrangement links TRBV29-1 to TRBJ2-3, with D unclear. The CDR3 is CSVIVAGTDTQYF. In nucleotides, the CDR3 is TGCAGCGTCATCGTGGCAGGCACAGATACGCAGTATTTT.